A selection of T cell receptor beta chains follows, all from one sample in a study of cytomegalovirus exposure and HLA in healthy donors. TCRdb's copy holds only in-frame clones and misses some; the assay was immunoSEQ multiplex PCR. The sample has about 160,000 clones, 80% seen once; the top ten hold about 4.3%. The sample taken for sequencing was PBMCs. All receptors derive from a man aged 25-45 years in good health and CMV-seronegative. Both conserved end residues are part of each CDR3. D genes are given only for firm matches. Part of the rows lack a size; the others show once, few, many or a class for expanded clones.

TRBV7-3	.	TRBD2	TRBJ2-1	TGTGCCAGCAGCTTAGAGGGGGGACTAGTTATCCATGAGCAGTTCTTC	CASSLEGGLVIHEQFF
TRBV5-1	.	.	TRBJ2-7	TGCGCCAGCAGCCCGGAGGCCGGTGCCTACGAGCAGTACTTC	CASSPEAGAYEQYF
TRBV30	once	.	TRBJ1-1	TGTGCCTGGAGTGTACATAACACTGAAGCTTTCTTT	CAWSVHNTEAFF
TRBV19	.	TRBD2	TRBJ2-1	TGTGCCAGTAGTATTGAGGTTCTAGCGGGAGGGCCCTACAATGAGCAGTTCTTC	CASSIEVLAGGPYNEQFF
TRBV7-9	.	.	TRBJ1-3	TGTTCCAGCAGCTTATCCCGGGAGCCAGGAGGAAACACCATATATTTT	CSSSLSREPGGNTIYF
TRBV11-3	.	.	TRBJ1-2	TGTGCCAGCAGCTTAGTCAGGGAAAACTACACCTTC	CASSLVRENYTF
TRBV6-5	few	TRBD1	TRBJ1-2	TGTGCCAGCAGTCAGACAGGGCCCTATGGCTACACCTTC	CASSQTGPYGYTF
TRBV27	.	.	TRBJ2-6	TGTGCCAGCACCCTTGGATGGAGGACTGGGGCCAACGTCCTGACTTTC	CASTLGWRTGANVLTF
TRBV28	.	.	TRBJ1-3	TGTGCCACCACACCACCAGGACAGTATCGGGGTGGAAACACCATATATTTT	CATTPPGQYRGGNTIYF
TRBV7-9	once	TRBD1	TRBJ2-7	TGTGCCAGCAGCCCCTTTGGACAGGGGGCTTCCGACGAGCAGTACTTC	CASSPFGQGASDEQYF
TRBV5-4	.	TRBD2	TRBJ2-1	TGTGCCAGCAGCTTCGGGACTAGCGGGAATGAGCAGTTCTTC	CASSFGTSGNEQFF
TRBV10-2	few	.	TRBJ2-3	TGCGCCAGCGCCTTTCTCGGGACTGTCAGCACAGATACGCAGTATTTT	CASAFLGTVSTDTQYF
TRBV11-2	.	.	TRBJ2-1	TGTGCCAGCAGTCTAGGGAGATACGGGAGCTCCTACAATGAGCAGTTCTTC	CASSLGRYGSSYNEQFF
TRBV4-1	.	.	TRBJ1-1	TGCGCCAGCAGCCCAGTTCAGGGCCCCACTGAAGCTTTCTTT	CASSPVQGPTEAFF
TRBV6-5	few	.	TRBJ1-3	TGTGCCAGCAGTTGGTTTGAGGGAGCTGGAAACACCATATATTTT	CASSWFEGAGNTIYF
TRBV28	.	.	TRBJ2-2	TGTGCCAGCGCATCTCGGTTGATGAACACCGGGGAGCTGTTTTTT	CASASRLMNTGELFF
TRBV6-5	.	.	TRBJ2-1	TGTGCCAGCAGCCTCCGAGACGCGGGGAATGAGCAGTTCTTC	CASSLRDAGNEQFF
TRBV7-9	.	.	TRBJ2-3	TGTGCCAGCAGCCCCGACTCTTCCAATACGCAGTATTTT	CASSPDSSNTQYF
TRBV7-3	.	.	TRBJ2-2	TGTGCCAGCAGCTTTTATACCGGGGAGCTGTTTTTT	CASSFYTGELFF